These 26 T cell receptor beta chains were all obtained from the same sample, sequenced in a study of low-dose radiotherapy and immunotherapy resistance in tumors. With TRAV- and TRBV-specific primers, first-strand cDNA was made, covering the alpha and beta chains. TCRs were put through roughly 19 PCR cycles of amplification with Phusion. A constant-region primer and the V-primer adapter served as the primer pair. Via MiXCR, TCRdb re-called the reads, giving one row per CDR3 protein. Here the sample spans nearly 95,000 distinct CDR3 sequences, 9.4% being singletons. The time point was: before trial treatment. The sequenced sample was PBMCs, obtained before treatment. Receptors originate from a male donor with prostate cancer.

This rearrangement joins TRBV28 to TRBJ2-5; tentatively, D is TRBD1 (5 bases). The V end lost 6 bases, the J end lost 2 bases, and 13 bases lay between the germline ends. The CDR3 totals 14 residues. The germline V gene encodes CDR1 MDHEN and CDR2 SYDVKM. Here the CDR3 reads CASSHLDRQETQYF. DNA of the CDR3: TGTGCCAGCAGCCACCTCGACAGACAAGAGACCCAGTACTTC.

This clonotype has ten or more counts. The chain links TRBV20-1 to TRBJ2-1; unclear D gene. The CDR3 sequence is 13 residues long. Between the trimmed V and J ends, which lost 3 bases and 3 bases, there was a span of 9 bases. Germline CDR1 reads DFQATT; CDR2 reads SNEGSKA (reference sequence). CDR3 protein: CSASPENYNEQFF. For the CDR3, the DNA is TGCAGTGCTAGTCCAGAAAACTACAATGAGCAGTTCTTC.

V gene TRBV29-1 combines with J gene TRBJ2-1; the match to TRBD2 covers 13 bases. V lost 7 bases to trimming and J lost 6 bases; unmatched junction nucleotides: 6. Germline lookup yields CDR1 SQVTM and CDR2 ANQGSEA. There are 14 residues in the CDR3. This chain's CDR3 is CSGGLAGAANEQFF. DNA for the CDR3: TGCAGCGGTGGACTAGCGGGAGCGGCCAATGAGCAGTTCTTC.

This clonotype was seen repeatedly, ten times or more. V gene TRBV14 combines with J gene TRBJ2-1; 10 bases are shared with TRBD2. CDR1 and CDR2 (germline): SGHDN, FVKESK. J lost 3 bases, V lost 3 bases, and 2 bases had no gene match. The CDR3 totals 15 residues. CDR3 DNA: TGTGCCAGCAGCCACCTAGCGGGAGTCTACAATGAGCAGTTCTTC. This encodes CASSHLAGVYNEQFF. Full variable domain (missing parts from reference TRBV14 and TRBJ2-1): EAGVTQFPSHSVIEKGQTVTLRCDPISGHDNLYWYRRVMGKEIKFLLHFVKESKQDESGMPNNRFLAERTGGTYSTLKVQPAELEDSGVYFCASSHLAGVYNEQFFGPGTRLTVL.

In this sample, this clonotype turned up many times. This chain connects TRBV3-1 to TRBJ1-6, with 7 bases lining up with TRBD1. This CDR3 has 15 residues. The germline gives CDR1 LGHDT, CDR2 YNNKEL (reference sequence). Trimming at V came to 3 bases and at J to 8 bases, leaving 7 bases not matched to a gene. For the CDR3, the DNA is TGTGCCAGCAGCCACCTGACAGGGTGGTATTCACCCCTCCACTTT. Amino acid sequence: CASSHLTGWYSPLHF.

This clonotype was detected ten times or more. This chain joins TRBV29-1 and TRBJ2-3, with TRBD2 matching 9 bases. Per germline, CDR1 SQVTM and CDR2 ANQGSEA. The V segment lost 6 bases and the J segment 0 bases; nucleotides outside the gene matches: 4. CDR3 length equals 14 residues. CDR3 in DNA: TGCAGCGTGGCGCGGGAGGGGAGCACAGATACGCAGTATTTT. Residues: CSVAREGSTDTQYF.

This clonotype was detected a few times. The rearrangement links TRBV9 to TRBJ1-1; 8 bases fit TRBD1. V gave up 2 bases and J gave up 0 bases; unmatched junction bases: 3. The V gene's germline CDR1 is SGDLS and CDR2 YYNGEE. The CDR3 length is 15 residues. Here the CDR3 DNA reads TGTGCCAGCAGCGTCGGGACAGGTCTGAACACTGAAGCTTTCTTT. Encoded protein: CASSVGTGLNTEAFF.

This clonotype was seen at least ten times. V gene TRBV13 combines with J gene TRBJ1-1, with D uncertain. Looked up from germline, CDR1 is PRHDT and CDR2 is FYEKMQ (reference sequence). There are 14 residues in the CDR3. Trimming cost V 1 base and J 2 bases, with 8 bases left between them. The chain's CDR3 is CASSLVTQNTEAFF. In DNA, the CDR3 is TGTGCCAGCAGCTTAGTGACACAAAACACTGAAGCTTTCTTT.

This clonotype came up many times. V usage is TRBV11-2 and J usage is TRBJ2-7, with D unresolved. Germline V gene sequence: CDR1 SGHAT, CDR2 FQNNGV. This CDR3 is built from 11 residues. Trimming removed 4 bases at V and 5 bases at J, with 6 bases between. CDR3 DNA: TGTGCCAGCAGCTCGGTGGACGAGCAGTACTTC. This encodes CASSSVDEQYF.

The rearrangement uses TRBV30 and TRBJ2-7, with D perhaps given as TRBD1 or TRBD2 (5 bases each). The V gene's germline CDR1 is GTSNPN and CDR2 SVGIG (reference sequence). The CDR3 sequence is 14 residues long. Trimming pared 3 bases from V and 4 bases from J, leaving 16 bases between. CDR3 region: CAWRPGWGIYEQYF. The CDR3 bases are TGTGCCTGGAGACCGGGGTGGGGGATATACGAGCAGTACTTC.

This clonotype showed up many times. This sequence joins TRBV12-3 or TRBV12-4 and TRBJ2-2; D remains ambiguous. This CDR3 region has 15 residues. V lost 3 bases and J 1 base, leaving 9 bases between the germline ends. DNA for the CDR3: TGTGCCAGCAGTTTCTACGGGCTGAACACCGGGGAGCTGTTTTTT. Its protein product is CASSFYGLNTGELFF.

This clonotype occurred many times. The chain carries TRBV7-2 and TRBJ1-3, with a possible D match to TRBD1 (5 bases). Between the trimmed V and J ends, which lost 5 bases and 2 bases, there was a span of 10 bases. Germline V lookup: CDR1 SGHTA, CDR2 FQGNSA. This CDR3 has 14 residues. The CDR3, as DNA: TGTGCCAGCAGCCGTGGGACGGCTGGAAACACCATATATTTT. Its translation is CASSRGTAGNTIYF.

V usage is TRBV20-1 and J usage is TRBJ2-2; maybe TRBD2 (6 bases). V was trimmed by 1 base and J by 3 bases, leaving 9 bases between them. The length of the CDR3 is 14 residues. Germline values: CDR1 DFQATT, CDR2 SNEGSKA (reference sequence). CDR3 nucleotide sequence: TGCAGTGCTAGAGGACTAGGGGACACCGGGGAGCTGTTTTTT. It is translated as CSARGLGDTGELFF.

Note on this clonotype: It differs at one base from a far larger clone, so likely a read error. This chain uses TRBV28 with TRBJ2-1, with D perhaps assigned TRBD1 or TRBD2 (5 bases each). The germline V gene has CDR1 MDHEN and CDR2 SYDVKM. This CDR3 region has 14 residues. V was trimmed by 5 bases and J by 10 bases, leaving 18 bases between them. CDR3 coding DNA: TGTGCCAGCAGTATGGGACCTCTCTCCTACGAGCAGTTCTTC. Translation: CASSMGPLSYEQFF. Variable domain in full (rest from reference TRBV28 and TRBJ2-1): DVKVTQSSRYLVKRTGEKVFLECVQDMDHENMFWYRQDPGLGLRLIYFSYDVKMKEKGDIPEGYSVSREKKERFSLILESASTNQTSMYLCASSMGPLSYEQFFGPGTRLTVL.

Many counts were recorded for this clonotype. The V gene is TRBV18, the J gene TRBJ1-1; D not certain. In germline, CDR1 is KGHSH, CDR2 LQKENI. Trimming took 5 bases from V and 6 from J, leaving 10 bases between them. The CDR3 loop spans 12 amino acids. CDR3 nucleotide sequence: TGTGCCAGCTCAGCGCGGGAATCTGAAGCTTTCTTT. This codes for CASSARESEAFF. The entire variable domain, with the rest obtained from reference TRBV18 and TRBJ1-1, is as follows: NAGVMQNPRHLVRRRGQEARLRCSPMKGHSHVYWYRQLPEEGLKFMVYLQKENIIDESGMPKERFSAEFPKEGPSILRIQQVVRGDSAAYFCASSARESEAFFGQGTRLTVV.

This clonotype has a handful of counts. The chain combines TRBV6-5 with TRBJ2-2; D is perhaps TRBD1 or TRBD2 (5 bases each). Trimming stripped 5 bases from V and 3 bases from J, with 13 bases between. The CDR3 contains 15 residues. Germline CDR1 reads MNHEY; CDR2 reads SVGAGI. Here the CDR3 reads CASSERDGYTGELFF. The CDR3 DNA reads as TGTGCCAGCAGTGAAAGGGACGGCTACACCGGGGAGCTGTTTTTT.

A word on this clonotype: A read error may be the cause here, since a much bigger clone is one base away. This chain uses TRBV7-9 with TRBJ2-3; no clear D. V gave up 8 bases and J gave up 4 bases, with 13 bases separating them. The CDR3 is 13 residues long. Germline loops: CDR1 SEHNR, CDR2 FQNEAQ (reference sequence). The CDR3 here is CASGARSADTQYF. CDR3 nucleotides: TGTGCCAGCGGAGCAAGGTCGGCAGATACGCAGTATTTT.

This clonotype was seen at least ten times. CDR3 sequence (DNA): TGTGCCAGCAGCTTCGGAGACAGGGGAGTCTCTGAAGCTTTCTTT. As protein: CASSFGDRGVSEAFF. The chain combines TRBV7-2 with TRBJ1-1; 8 bases are shared with TRBD1. Trimming took 3 bases from V and 6 from J; bases not matched to a gene: 9. Germline CDR1 reads SGHTA; CDR2 reads FQGNSA. The CDR3 loop spans 15 amino acids. Supplemented by reference TRBV7-2 and TRBJ1-1, the full variable domain reads GAGVSQSPSNKVTEKGKDVELRCDPISGHTALYWYRQSLGQGLEFLIYFQGNSAPDKSGLPSDRFSAERTGGSVSTLTIQRTQQEDSAVYLCASSFGDRGVSEAFFGQGTRLTVV.

The genes are TRBV5-1 and TRBJ2-7, with D maybe TRBD2 (6 bases). V was clipped by 5 bases and J by 0 bases, with 21 bases between them. CDR3 length: 17 residues. Germline CDR1 and CDR2: SGHRS and YFSETQ. The CDR3 spells CASSLRPGTGNSYEQYF. CDR3 nucleotides: TGCGCCAGCAGTTTACGCCCCGGGACTGGTAACTCCTACGAGCAGTACTTC. The entire variable domain, with the rest obtained from reference TRBV5-1 and TRBJ2-7, is as follows: KAGVTQTPRYLIKTRGQQVTLSCSPISGHRSVSWYQQTPGQGLQFLFEYFSETQRNKGNFPGRFSGRQFSNSRSEMNVSTLELGDSALYLCASSLRPGTGNSYEQYFGPGTRLTVT.

This clonotype was detected many times. This sequence joins TRBV12-3 or TRBV12-4 and TRBJ2-2, with TRBD2 as a possible D gene (6 bases). This CDR3 comprises 17 residues. V was shortened by 3 bases and J by 6 bases, with 20 bases between the two germline ends. CDR3 amino acids: CASSLTFTLAPPGELFF. CDR3 bases: TGTGCCAGCAGTTTGACGTTCACCCTAGCGCCACCCGGGGAGCTGTTTTTT.

This clonotype came up many times. The chain joins TRBV3-1 to TRBJ2-5; maybe TRBD2 (6 bases). The CDR3 loop spans 14 amino acids. V was trimmed by 8 bases and J by 3 bases, leaving 16 bases between them. The germline V gene has CDR1 LGHDT and CDR2 YNNKEL (reference sequence). CDR3 sequence reads: CASASAGGEETQYF. CDR3 nucleotides: TGTGCCAGCGCCTCAGCAGGAGGGGAAGAGACCCAGTACTTC.

A note on this clonotype: A far larger clone is a single base away, which makes a read error likely. The genes are TRBV5-1 and TRBJ2-7; 10 nucleotides agree with TRBD2. This CDR3 is 16 amino acids long. The V gene end was trimmed by 6 bases and the J gene end by 7 bases; junction bases not matched to a gene: 16. Germline CDR1 SGHRS, CDR2 YFSETQ. The CDR3 loop reads CASNPYSGRPGDEQYF. The CDR3 bases are TGCGCCAGCAACCCTTATAGCGGGAGGCCAGGGGATGAGCAGTACTTC.

This clonotype was detected many times. The chain has TRBV4-1 and TRBJ2-1, with D possibly being TRBD1 (6 bases). The V gene lost 2 bases and the J gene lost 8 bases, with 16 bases spanning the gap. Germline CDR1 MGHRA, CDR2 YSYEKL. The CDR3 consists of 15 residues. In DNA, the CDR3 is TGCGCCAGCAGCCAACGTTCCCGCCAGGGGTATGAGCAGTTCTTC. Translated: CASSQRSRQGYEQFF.

This clonotype was counted many times. This chain connects TRBV10-3 to TRBJ2-1; 7 bases agree with TRBD1. CDR1 ENHRY and CDR2 SYGVKD come from the germline V gene. This CDR3 contains 16 residues. With 3 bases clipped from V and 1 base from J, the junction kept 6 bases outside the gene matches. CDR3 sequence (DNA): TGTGCCATCAGTGATGAAGGACAGGTTTCCTACAATGAGCAGTTCTTC. Protein sequence: CAISDEGQVSYNEQFF.

Ten or more counts support this clonotype. The V gene is TRBV29-1, the J gene TRBJ1-1; D call uncertain. CDR3 size: 13 residues. The germline gives CDR1 SQVTM, CDR2 ANQGSEA. V was cut by 0 bases and J by 2 bases, with 7 bases left in between. For the CDR3, the DNA is TGCAGCGTTGAAGAAACAGCCAACACTGAAGCTTTCTTT. The encoded protein is CSVEETANTEAFF.

This clonotype has ten or more counts. The gene calls are TRBV29-1 and TRBJ2-2, with TRBD1 identical over 11 bases. Germline V gene sequence: CDR1 SQVTM, CDR2 ANQGSEA. V lost 4 bases, J lost 5 bases, and 3 bases stayed unmatched. This CDR3 contains 14 residues. The CDR3 DNA reads TGCAGCGTTGCCGGACAGGGGGCTACCGGGGAGCTGTTTTTT. It yields the protein CSVAGQGATGELFF.